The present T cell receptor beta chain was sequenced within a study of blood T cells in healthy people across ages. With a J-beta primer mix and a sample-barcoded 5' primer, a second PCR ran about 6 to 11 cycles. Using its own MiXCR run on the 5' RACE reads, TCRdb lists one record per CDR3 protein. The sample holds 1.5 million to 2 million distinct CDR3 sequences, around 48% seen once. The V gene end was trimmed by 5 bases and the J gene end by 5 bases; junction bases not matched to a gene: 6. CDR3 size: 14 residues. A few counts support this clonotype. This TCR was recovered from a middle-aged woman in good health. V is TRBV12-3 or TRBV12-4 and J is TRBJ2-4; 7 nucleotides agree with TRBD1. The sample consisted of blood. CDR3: CASSPRTGENIQYF. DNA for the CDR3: TGTGCCAGCAGTCCCCGGACAGGTGAAAACATTCAGTACTTC.